This TCR beta chain was sequenced during a study of cytomegalovirus exposure and HLA in healthy donors. Study-wide findings and caveats: TCR beta chains associated with HLA were, in a later analysis, more clonally expanded than equally common others.

This clone was seen more than once but under ten times. Its specificity is unknown. The CDR3 has 14 amino acids. The germline gives CDR1 SGHRS, CDR2 YFSETQ. Trimming took 5 bases from V and 8 from J, leaving 19 bases between them. PCR was performed using 60 Vbeta and 13 Jbeta primers. Sequenced by immunoSEQ multiplex PCR; TCRdb stores in-frame clones only, minus some. The sample consists of some 130,000 clones, 70% to 75% of them appearing once. The chain links TRBV5-1 to TRBJ1-2; perhaps TRBD1 as D (6 bases). The sample was PBMCs. The source is a male donor in good health and CMV-seronegative. CDR3: CASRNPGEGKGYTF. DNA of the CDR3: TGCGCCAGCAGAAATCCAGGGGAAGGGAAGGGCTACACCTTC.